The 10 T cell receptor beta chains in this list originate from one sample, sequenced in a study of monozygotic twins with inflammatory bowel disease. With the 5' RACE reads reprocessed, TCRdb shows one record per CDR3 protein and no DNA. Its clone listing holds 190,000 or so distinct CDR3 sequences. Material: blood. These receptor sequences come from a human donor with ulcerative colitis or Crohn's disease, or a healthy co-twin of an affected twin (not recorded which).

The chain employs TRBV20-1 and TRBJ1-5; as DNA is missing, the TRBD1 call by TCRdb cannot be tested. Germline V lookup: CDR1 DFQATT, CDR2 SNEGSKA (reference sequence). There are 15 residues in the CDR3. The CDR3: CSAQRGQASNQPQHF.

The chain carries TRBV7-3 and TRBJ2-2; TCRdb calls TRBD1, which cannot be checked without DNA. This CDR3 comprises 13 residues. CDR1 is SGHTA and CDR2 is FQGTGA in the germline V gene. The chain's CDR3 is CASSLRQGGELFF.

This chain uses TRBV7-9 with TRBJ2-1; TCRdb returns TRBD2, unconfirmable since there is no DNA. Germline CDR1 reads SEHNR; CDR2 reads FQNEAQ (reference sequence). The CDR3 has 14 amino acids. The CDR3 loop reads CASSLLAGLNEQFF.

This sequence joins TRBV5-1 and TRBJ2-1. CDR1 and CDR2 from the germline V gene are SGHRS and YFSETQ. The CDR3 has 14 amino acids. The CDR3 protein is CASSLYKNGDEQFF.

The rearrangement uses TRBV18 and TRBJ1-4; TCRdb proposes TRBD1, but this gene call is untestable without DNA. The CDR3 loop spans 20 amino acids. Germline V gene sequence: CDR1 KGHSH, CDR2 LQKENI. The CDR3 spells CASSLFSGTSGIATNEKLFF.

The chain uses TRBV12-3 or TRBV12-4 and TRBJ1-6; TCRdb's D call, TRBD1, is unchecked because there is no DNA. The length of the CDR3 is 17 residues. The CDR3 is CASSLRRDSISSSPLHF.

This chain uses TRBV3-1 with TRBJ2-7; with no DNA, the TCRdb D assignment of TRBD1 cannot be verified. The CDR3 totals 15 residues. CDR1 and CDR2 from the germline V gene are LGHDT and YNNKEL (reference sequence). CDR3 sequence: CASSPGTVSSYEQYF.

This chain joins TRBV4-1 and TRBJ2-7; the TCRdb call, TRBD1, lacks DNA for checking. The length of the CDR3 is 12 residues. CDR1 and CDR2 from the germline V gene are MGHRA and YSYEKL. CDR3: CASSQGGTEQYF.

The chain recombines TRBV3-1 with TRBJ2-1; as DNA is missing, the TRBD1 call by TCRdb cannot be tested. This CDR3 has 17 amino acids. Germline-derived CDR1 and CDR2 are LGHDT and YNNKEL (reference sequence). The CDR3 sequence: CASSLLGGAGSYNEQFF.

This chain links TRBV7-6 with TRBJ2-7; TCRdb returns TRBD1, unconfirmable since there is no DNA. The CDR3 consists of 14 residues. Germline assignment: CDR1 SGHVS and CDR2 FNYEAQ. The CDR3 region is CASSFRQGSLEQYF.